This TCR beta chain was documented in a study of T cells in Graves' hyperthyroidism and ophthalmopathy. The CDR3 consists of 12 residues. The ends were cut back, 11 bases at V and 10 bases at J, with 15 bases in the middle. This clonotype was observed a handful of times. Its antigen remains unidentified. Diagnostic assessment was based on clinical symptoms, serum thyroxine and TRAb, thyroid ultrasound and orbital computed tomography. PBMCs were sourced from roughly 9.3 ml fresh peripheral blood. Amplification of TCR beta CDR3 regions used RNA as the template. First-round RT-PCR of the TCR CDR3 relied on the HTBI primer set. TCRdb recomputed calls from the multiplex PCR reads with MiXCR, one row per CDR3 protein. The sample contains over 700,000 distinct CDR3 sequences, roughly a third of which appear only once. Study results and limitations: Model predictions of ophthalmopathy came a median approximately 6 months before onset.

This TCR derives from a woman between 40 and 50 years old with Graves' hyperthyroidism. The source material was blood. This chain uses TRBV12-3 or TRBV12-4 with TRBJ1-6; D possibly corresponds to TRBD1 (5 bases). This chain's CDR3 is CAGNRLGSPLHF. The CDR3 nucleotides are TGTGCCGGCAACAGGCTGGGGTCACCCCTCCACTTT.